This T cell receptor beta chain stems from a study of blood T cells in healthy people across ages. Study findings and constraints: Measured against age, TCR beta diversity per million T cells decreased in a roughly linear manner. TCR beta diversity tracked closely with naive T cell percentage.

V shed 3 bases and J shed 5 bases, with 8 bases lying between them. Per the germline V gene, CDR1 is LGHNA and CDR2 is YNFKEQ. CDR3 length: 14 residues. The authors ran a second PCR of about 6 to 11 cycles using a sample-barcoded 5' primer and a J-beta primer mix. TCRdb analysed the 5' RACE reads with MiXCR anew, one entry per CDR3 protein. In the table there are about 730,000 distinct CDR3 sequences, more than 40% of which are singletons. Isolation of PBMCs gave at least 7 million cells per sample. A minimum of 6 micrograms of total RNA was extracted per sample. As for this clonotype: Its cognate antigen is unknown.

The chain employs TRBV4-2 and TRBJ1-6, with D possibly being TRBD1 (6 bases). The sample comprised blood. The receptor comes from a woman aged 55 to 70 in good health. The CDR3 nucleotides read TGTGCCAGCAGCCACGGACAGAATAATTCACCCCTCCACTTT. It specifies CASSHGQNNSPLHF.